These 12 T cell receptor beta chains originate from one sample sequenced in a study of T cells in localized non-small cell lung cancer. Here immunoSEQ multiplex PCR was the method, and the copy in TCRdb shows in-frame clones only, minus some. Of approximately 70,000 clones in the sample, roughly nine tenths were seen once. The sample here was peripheral blood, taken before any cancer treatment. The origin of the receptors is a male donor aged 60 or over with stage III squamous cell lung carcinoma.

This clone occurred once. Other DNA variants within this sample encode the same CDR3. V is TRBV7-9 and J is TRBJ1-1, with 8 positions matching TRBD1. Germline loops: CDR1 SEHNR, CDR2 FQNEAQ (reference sequence). The CDR3 consists of 14 residues. V was pared by 5 bases and J by 4 bases, with 6 bases of the junction left unmatched. The DNA for the CDR3 is TGTGCCAGCAGCCCCGGACAGGGAGGCACTGAAGCTTTCTTT. Its translation: CASSPGQGGTEAFF.

This clone was counted between two and nine times. The rearrangement uses TRBV18 and TRBJ2-2; 9 bases map to TRBD1. Losses at the gene ends were 3 bases for V and 7 bases for J; bases not matched to a gene: 6. This CDR3 has 15 residues. Per germline, CDR1 KGHSH and CDR2 LQKENI. Here the CDR3 reads CASSPYRGRDGELFF. In DNA, the CDR3 is TGTGCCAGCTCACCGTACAGGGGGCGTGACGGGGAGCTGTTTTTT.

The gene calls are TRBV5-8 and TRBJ1-3, with D uncertain. V shed 4 bases and J shed 0 bases, with 11 bases lying between them. Germline V lookup: CDR1 SGHTS, CDR2 YDEGEE. The CDR3 has 15 residues. This chain's CDR3 is CASSADERSGNTIYF. The CDR3 coding sequence is TGTGCCAGCAGCGCTGACGAACGCTCTGGAAACACCATATATTTT.

This clone was recorded a few times. J is TRBJ1-1 and V is TRBV6-1; no reliable D call. CDR1 and CDR2 (germline): MNHNS, SASEGT. This CDR3 has 13 amino acids. V was cut by 4 bases and J by 5 bases, with 11 bases left in between. CDR3 DNA sequence: TGTGCCAGCAGTGCCGGGATGGGGACTGAAGCTTTCTTT. Protein sequence: CASSAGMGTEAFF.

This clone was picked up one time. This sequence joins TRBV2 and TRBJ2-3; TRBD2 matches at 13 bases. In germline, CDR1 is SNHLY, CDR2 FYNNEI. This CDR3 has 20 amino acids. With V trimmed by 4 bases and J by 0 bases, 13 bases remained unmatched. The CDR3 sequence is CASSAPTSGGDTTSTDTQYF. In nucleotides, the CDR3 is TGTGCCAGCAGTGCCCCCACTAGCGGGGGGGATACCACTAGCACAGATACGCAGTATTTT.

The genes are TRBV6-1 and TRBJ2-7; D unresolved. From germline, CDR1 is MNHNS and CDR2 SASEGT. This CDR3 has 11 residues. The ends were cut back, 1 base at V and 6 bases at J, with 4 bases in the middle. The CDR3 region has the DNA TGTGCCAGCAGTGAAGGGGGCGAGCAGTACGTC. This sequence encodes CASSEGGEQYV.

The J gene is TRBJ1-5, the V gene TRBV19; a weak D match, TRBD1 (5 bases). Germline V lookup: CDR1 LNHDA, CDR2 SQIVND (reference sequence). V lost 3 bases, J lost 5 bases, and 11 bases lay in between. The CDR3 covers 14 residues. Here the CDR3 reads CASSMSGRDQPQHF. CDR3 DNA: TGTGCCAGTAGTATGTCAGGGAGGGATCAGCCCCAGCATTTT.

The chain combines TRBV29-1 with TRBJ1-1; D remains ambiguous. This CDR3 has 14 residues. Per germline, CDR1 SQVTM and CDR2 ANQGSEA. V was clipped by 6 bases and J by 0 bases, with 14 bases between them. The CDR3 region is CSVQAGGMNTEAFF. DNA for the CDR3: TGCAGCGTCCAAGCAGGCGGCATGAACACTGAAGCTTTCTTT.

The rearrangement links TRBV6-1 to TRBJ1-1, with TRBD1 matching over 9 bases. This CDR3 is built from 14 residues. Trimming at V came to 7 bases and at J to 1 base, leaving 4 bases not matched to a gene. CDR1 and CDR2 from the germline V gene are MNHNS and SASEGT. The CDR3 sequence: CASNGQGWNTEAFF. CDR3 DNA sequence: TGTGCCAGCAATGGACAGGGGTGGAACACTGAAGCTTTCTTT.

V gene TRBV6-1 combines with J gene TRBJ2-7; 7 nucleotides agree with TRBD2. The length of the CDR3 is 15 residues. J lost 1 base, V lost 7 bases, and 10 bases had no gene match. Per germline, CDR1 MNHNS and CDR2 SASEGT. In DNA, the CDR3 is TGTGCCAGCATTTTCAGGGAACTAGCGTCCTACGAGCAGTACTTC. It encodes CASIFRELASYEQYF.

V is TRBV14 and J is TRBJ1-5, with D hard to call. The CDR3 extends over 13 amino acids. V was trimmed by 0 bases and J by 1 base, leaving 1 base between them. The germline V gene has CDR1 SGHDN and CDR2 FVKESK. The CDR3 loop reads CASSQDSNQPQHF. The CDR3 nucleotides are TGTGCCAGCAGCCAAGACAGCAATCAGCCCCAGCATTTT.

The chain is built from TRBV10-1 and TRBJ2-1, with TRBD2 matching over 10 bases. Per germline, CDR1 WNHNN and CDR2 SYGVQD (reference sequence). The V and J ends lost 5 bases and 5 bases, in that order; junction bases with no gene match: 3. The CDR3 is 14 residues long. Here the CDR3 DNA reads TGCGCCAGCAGTCGTAGCGGGGGGAACAATGAGCAGTTCTTC. It is translated as CASSRSGGNNEQFF.